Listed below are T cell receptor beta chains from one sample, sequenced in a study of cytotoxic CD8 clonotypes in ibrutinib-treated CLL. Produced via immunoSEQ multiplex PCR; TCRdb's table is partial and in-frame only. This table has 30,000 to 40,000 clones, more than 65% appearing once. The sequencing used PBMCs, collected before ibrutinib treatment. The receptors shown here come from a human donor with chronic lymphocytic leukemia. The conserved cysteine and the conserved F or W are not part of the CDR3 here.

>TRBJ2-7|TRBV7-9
ASSLGTASYEQY
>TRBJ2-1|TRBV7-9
ASSLSAVEQF
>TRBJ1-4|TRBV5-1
ASSLQGIATNEKLF
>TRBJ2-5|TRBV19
ASRRTGGEEKTQY
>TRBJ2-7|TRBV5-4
ASSPGGQRYEQY
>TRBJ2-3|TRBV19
ASKDRVTDTQY
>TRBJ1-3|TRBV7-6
ASSGSSGNTIY
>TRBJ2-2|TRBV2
ASSVVPGELF
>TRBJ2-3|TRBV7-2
ASSLIGADTQY
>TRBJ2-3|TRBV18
ASSSTQY
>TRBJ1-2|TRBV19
ASSQGYDHGYT
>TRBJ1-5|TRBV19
ASSNQGQNQPQH
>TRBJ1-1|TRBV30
ACRGSGRGSTEAF
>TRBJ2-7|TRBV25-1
ASSVGGTGGYEQY
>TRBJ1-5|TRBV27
ASSFSGGRQPQH
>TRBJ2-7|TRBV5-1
ASSRDRETYEQY
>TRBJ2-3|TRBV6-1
ASSEAGGYSTDTQY
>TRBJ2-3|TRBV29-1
SVGEQSEDTQY
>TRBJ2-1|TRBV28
ASSNRDRARHGQF
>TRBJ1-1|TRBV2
ASRGQVNTEAF
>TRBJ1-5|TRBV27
ASTQTGRLGNQPQH
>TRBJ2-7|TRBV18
ASSQNDRYEQY
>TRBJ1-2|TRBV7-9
ASSSQQGRGYGYT
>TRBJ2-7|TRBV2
ASSGGQGRIYEQY
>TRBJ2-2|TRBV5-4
ASSLTGSGELF
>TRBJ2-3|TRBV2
ASRALDSVSDTQY
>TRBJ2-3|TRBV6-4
ASSGLAGGTDTQY
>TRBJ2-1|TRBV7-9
ASSLVVRLAGDEQF
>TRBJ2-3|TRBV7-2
ASSFRTGADTQY
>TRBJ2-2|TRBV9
ASSPFSEITGELF
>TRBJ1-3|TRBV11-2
ASSFVGDSGNTIY
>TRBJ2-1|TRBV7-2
ASSLAMGGEQF
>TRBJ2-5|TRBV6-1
ASMGRHQETQY
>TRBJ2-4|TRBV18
ASSPPGTGKNIQY
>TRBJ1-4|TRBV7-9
ASSGGTENEKLF
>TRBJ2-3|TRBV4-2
ASSQAQGATDTQY
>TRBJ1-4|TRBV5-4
ASSLTDRDRGEKLF
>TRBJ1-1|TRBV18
ASSPIKTDTEAF
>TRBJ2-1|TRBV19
GSLSYNEQF
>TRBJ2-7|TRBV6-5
ASSYNRYSYEQY
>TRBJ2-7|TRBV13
ASSLLRGSYEQY
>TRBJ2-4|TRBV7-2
ASSLGTSGRYKNIQY
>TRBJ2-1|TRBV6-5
ASRSGPLNEQF
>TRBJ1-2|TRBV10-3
AISMTGVGGYT
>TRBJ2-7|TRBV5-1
ASSLNGDEQY
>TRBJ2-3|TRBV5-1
ASSFFGPGSSTDTQY
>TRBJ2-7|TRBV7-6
ASSPRQGEQY
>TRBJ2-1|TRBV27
ASSLRIRTSGRLTTNNEQF
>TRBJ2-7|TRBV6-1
AAWESAPYEQY